A selection of T cell receptor beta chains follows, all from one sample in a study of beta chain features in type 1 diabetes. Produced via immunoSEQ multiplex PCR; TCRdb's table is partial and in-frame only. The sample has hundreds of thousands of clones, around 16% seen once. Sequenced input: naive CD4+ T cells from blood. Source of these receptors: a man between 18 and 35 years old in good health. CDR3s include the opening cysteine and the closing phenylalanine or tryptophan. Fields, in order: D gene, J gene, V gene, clone size, CDR3 length, CDR3 protein, CDR3 DNA. The D gene is left open where the match is weak. Size is omitted from some rows. Given values are once, few, many or a class for expanded clones.

d_gene: -; j_gene: TRBJ2-4; v_gene: TRBV10-3; abundance: many; len: 15; CDR3aa: CAISDVRAGSNIQYF; CDR3nt: TGTGCCATCAGCGACGTGCGGGCCGGGAGCAACATTCAGTACTTC
d_gene: -; j_gene: TRBJ2-5; v_gene: TRBV5-1; abundance: -; len: 14; CDR3aa: CASSLGGAQETQYF; CDR3nt: TGCGCCAGCAGCTTGGGGGGAGCCCAAGAGACCCAGTACTTC
d_gene: TRBD2; j_gene: TRBJ2-5; v_gene: TRBV5-1; abundance: few; len: 16; CDR3aa: CASSLGTSGGQETQYF; CDR3nt: TGCGCCAGCAGCCTCGGGACTAGCGGGGGACAAGAGACCCAGTACTTC
d_gene: TRBD1; j_gene: TRBJ2-7; v_gene: TRBV9; abundance: -; len: 15; CDR3aa: CASSVTGAPSVRQYF; CDR3nt: TGTGCCAGCAGCGTGACAGGGGCCCCTTCCGTACGGCAGTACTTC
d_gene: -; j_gene: TRBJ2-3; v_gene: TRBV28; abundance: few; len: 16; CDR3aa: CASSLALGQNTNTQYF; CDR3nt: TGTGCCAGCAGTCTGGCTTTAGGCCAAAACACAAATACGCAGTATTTT
d_gene: TRBD1; j_gene: TRBJ2-2; v_gene: TRBV2; abundance: few; len: 15; CDR3aa: CASRHRDRNTGELFF; CDR3nt: TGTGCCAGCAGGCACCGGGACAGGAACACCGGGGAGCTGTTTTTT
d_gene: -; j_gene: TRBJ2-5; v_gene: TRBV7-2; abundance: few; len: 15; CDR3aa: CASSLRSGRAETQYF; CDR3nt: TGTGCCAGCAGCCTCCGGTCCGGTAGGGCGGAGACCCAGTACTTC
d_gene: TRBD2; j_gene: TRBJ2-5; v_gene: TRBV5-1; abundance: few; len: 16; CDR3aa: CASSLLSGGGRETQYF; CDR3nt: TGCGCCAGCAGCTTGTTATCTGGCGGGGGACGAGAGACCCAGTACTTC
d_gene: -; j_gene: TRBJ2-3; v_gene: TRBV9; abundance: few; len: 13; CDR3aa: CASSVGVPDTQYF; CDR3nt: TGTGCCAGCAGCGTAGGGGTCCCAGATACGCAGTATTTT
d_gene: -; j_gene: TRBJ2-7; v_gene: TRBV10-3; abundance: few; len: 15; CDR3aa: CAINAGGVVVYEQYF; CDR3nt: TGTGCCATCAACGCCGGGGGCGTTGTGGTCTACGAGCAGTACTTC
d_gene: -; j_gene: TRBJ2-7; v_gene: TRBV14; abundance: -; len: 15; CDR3aa: CASSQERRSSYEQYF; CDR3nt: TGTGCCAGCAGCCAAGAAAGACGAAGCTCCTACGAGCAGTACTTC
d_gene: TRBD1; j_gene: TRBJ2-5; v_gene: TRBV5-4; abundance: few; len: 14; CDR3aa: CASSLVTGQETQYF; CDR3nt: TGTGCCAGCAGCTTGGTGACAGGGCAAGAGACCCAGTACTTC
d_gene: -; j_gene: TRBJ2-4; v_gene: TRBV18; abundance: few; len: 15; CDR3aa: CASSPLTSFKNIQYF; CDR3nt: TGTGCCAGCTCCCCTCTAACTAGTTTCAAAAACATTCAGTACTTC
d_gene: TRBD2; j_gene: TRBJ2-1; v_gene: TRBV18; abundance: few; len: 15; CDR3aa: CASSLSGGAHNEQFF; CDR3nt: TGTGCCAGCTCACTTAGCGGGGGGGCCCACAATGAGCAGTTCTTC
d_gene: -; j_gene: TRBJ2-3; v_gene: TRBV6-6; abundance: -; len: 15; CDR3aa: CASSLRTMSTDTQYF; CDR3nt: TGTGCCAGCAGTCTCCGGACTATGAGCACAGATACGCAGTATTTT
d_gene: -; j_gene: TRBJ1-1; v_gene: TRBV7-3; abundance: -; len: 13; CDR3aa: CASSEGMNTEAFF; CDR3nt: TGTGCCAGCAGCGAGGGTATGAACACTGAAGCTTTCTTT
d_gene: TRBD1; j_gene: TRBJ1-2; v_gene: TRBV27; abundance: -; len: 15; CDR3aa: CASSKEDRGNYGYTF; CDR3nt: TGTGCCAGCAGTAAGGAGGACAGGGGGAACTATGGCTACACCTTC
d_gene: TRBD1; j_gene: TRBJ2-1; v_gene: TRBV7-9; abundance: many; len: 15; CDR3aa: CASSQQGATGNEQFF; CDR3nt: TGTGCCAGCAGCCAACAGGGGGCGACGGGTAATGAGCAGTTCTTC
d_gene: TRBD2; j_gene: TRBJ2-7; v_gene: TRBV10-3; abundance: few; len: 16; CDR3aa: CAIMGLAGGPSYEQYF; CDR3nt: TGTGCCATCATGGGACTAGCGGGAGGGCCTTCCTACGAGCAGTACTTC
d_gene: TRBD1; j_gene: TRBJ2-5; v_gene: TRBV9; abundance: few; len: 16; CDR3aa: CASSWGQGKIGETQYF; CDR3nt: TGTGCCAGCAGCTGGGGACAGGGGAAGATCGGAGAGACCCAGTACTTC
d_gene: -; j_gene: TRBJ1-5; v_gene: TRBV4-1; abundance: -; len: 15; CDR3aa: CASRYNTGSNQPQHF; CDR3nt: TGCGCCAGCAGGTACAACACGGGGAGCAATCAGCCCCAGCATTTT
d_gene: TRBD1; j_gene: TRBJ2-4; v_gene: TRBV6-5; abundance: -; len: 16; CDR3aa: CASSWDGTAAKNIQYF; CDR3nt: TGTGCCAGCAGTTGGGACGGGACAGCAGCCAAAAACATTCAGTACTTC